A selection of T cell receptor beta chains follows, all from one sample in a study of T cell changes during pregnancy in multiple sclerosis. Sequenced by immunoSEQ multiplex PCR; TCRdb stores in-frame clones only, minus some. The sample lists over 25,000 clones, 70% to 90% occurring once. Sample: CD8+ T cells from peripheral blood mononuclear cells, taken in the third trimester of pregnancy. The receptor source for this set is a female donor with multiple sclerosis, enrolled in a pregnancy study. CDR3s leave out the opening cysteine and the closing phenylalanine or tryptophan. The order of the fields is CDR3 protein, clone size, J gene, V gene. Expanded clones get a size class; other rows say once, few or many, or leave the size out.

ASSPYGAPGELF,-,TRBJ2-2,TRBV9
TSSPKREETYEQY,-,TRBJ2-7,TRBV1
ASSLTGDRERSTDTQY,-,TRBJ2-3,TRBV7-3
ASSLSEGASSYEQY,-,TRBJ2-7,TRBV27
ASSLGSGGTYEQY,-,TRBJ2-7,TRBV7-6
ASSQAQGAVNQPQH,-,TRBJ1-5,TRBV4-1
AWTGGGAYTEAF,-,TRBJ1-1,TRBV30
ASSLGGGETQY,-,TRBJ2-5,TRBV5-6
AISESRTGRSLSGYT,-,TRBJ1-2,TRBV10-3
ASSKIQGLEQY,-,TRBJ2-7,TRBV6-6
ASSSPGLAGETDTQY,-,TRBJ2-3,TRBV7-9
ASSEMNGGPGFTDTQY,once,TRBJ2-3,TRBV25-1
ASSLGPDRGKNIQY,-,TRBJ2-4,TRBV5-5
ASRHRDSQETQY,-,TRBJ2-5,TRBV6-4
ASSELRTGEYQPQH,-,TRBJ1-5,TRBV10-2
ASGTEYYNEQF,-,TRBJ2-1,TRBV5-1
ASSESLAGGRDIQY,-,TRBJ2-4,TRBV25-1
ASSPGQSYEQY,-,TRBJ2-7,TRBV11-2
ASSLGSGVFQETQY,-,TRBJ2-5,TRBV5-6
ASSMAGDFPQH,-,TRBJ1-5,TRBV7-9
ASSATSGGALGELF,-,TRBJ2-2,TRBV9
AISDPDYVQETQY,-,TRBJ2-5,TRBV10-3
ASSLSLAGGMAEAF,-,TRBJ1-1,TRBV7-6
ASSIGGGPGELF,-,TRBJ2-2,TRBV19
AVRGQSQETQY,-,TRBJ2-5,TRBV7-8
ASSPGLAADTQY,-,TRBJ2-3,TRBV7-3
ASRERTGYNEQF,-,TRBJ2-1,TRBV19
ASSLMTGSYEQY,once,TRBJ2-7,TRBV5-1
ASRKGDRVGQPQH,once,TRBJ1-5,TRBV28
ASSVAAQGPNYGYT,-,TRBJ1-2,TRBV9
AISEGTEETQY,-,TRBJ2-5,TRBV10-3
ASSLAGRNQPQH,-,TRBJ1-5,TRBV27
ASSWRTGNTEAF,-,TRBJ1-1,TRBV27
ARSRTSSGELF,-,TRBJ2-2,TRBV5-3
ASSTSFREAADTQY,-,TRBJ2-3,TRBV5-1
ASSSYTGQGPRGYGYT,-,TRBJ1-2,TRBV7-8
ASSSQGDSGNTIY,-,TRBJ1-3,TRBV4-1
ASSLVGHSYNSPLH,-,TRBJ1-6,TRBV7-9
ASSFQGYYNEQF,once,TRBJ2-1,TRBV5-6
ASDEDRANYGYT,few,TRBJ1-2,TRBV7-9